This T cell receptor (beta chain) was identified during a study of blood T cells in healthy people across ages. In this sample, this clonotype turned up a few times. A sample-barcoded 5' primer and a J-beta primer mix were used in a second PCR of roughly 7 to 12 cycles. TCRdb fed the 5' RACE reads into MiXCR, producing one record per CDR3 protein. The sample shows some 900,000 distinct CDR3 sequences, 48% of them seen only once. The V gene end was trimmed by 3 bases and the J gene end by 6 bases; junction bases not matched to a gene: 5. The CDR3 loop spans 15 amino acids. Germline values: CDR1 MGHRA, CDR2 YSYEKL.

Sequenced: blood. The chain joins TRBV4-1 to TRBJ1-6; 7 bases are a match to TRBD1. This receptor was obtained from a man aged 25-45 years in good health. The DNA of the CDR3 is TGCGCCAGCAGCCAGACCAGGGGGTCTAATTCACCCCTCCACTTT. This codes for CASSQTRGSNSPLHF.